This TCR beta chain originates from a study of PD-1 blockade in classical Hodgkin lymphoma. TCRdb keeps only in-frame clones here, not all; method: immunoSEQ multiplex PCR. The top ten hold roughly 6.4% of the sample, which has under 25,000 clones, less than 85% seen once. V shed 3 bases and J shed 3 bases, with 8 bases lying between them. The CDR3 is 13 residues long. Germline CDR1 is SGHTA and CDR2 is FQGTGA. After autologous stem cell transplantation all patients relapsed, and prior brentuximab vedotin exposure differed between cohorts. This chain joins TRBV7-3 and TRBJ1-1; possibly TRBD1 for D (6 bases). Material: peripheral blood mononuclear cells (PBMCs), obtained at baseline. This receptor was obtained from a human donor with classical Hodgkin lymphoma. The CDR3 here is CASSLRGDTEAFF. The DNA of the CDR3 is TGTGCCAGCAGCTTGAGGGGGGACACTGAAGCTTTCTTT.